Presented here are 23 T cell receptor beta chains from one specimen sequenced in a study of blood T cell repertoires in COVID-19. Assay: immunoSEQ multiplex PCR; the TCRdb copy retains only in-frame clones and omits some. Among roughly 280,000 clones listed, roughly nine tenths were seen once. The sequenced sample consisted of PBMCs or T cells enriched from blood (not recorded which). These receptors were collected from a woman aged 18 to 35 who had recovered from COVID-19.

The chain joins TRBV27 to TRBJ2-5, with TRBD1 matching over 11 bases. Germline lookup yields CDR1 MNHEY and CDR2 SMNVEV (reference sequence). J was trimmed by 4 bases and V by 5 bases; bases with no gene match: 9. This CDR3 contains 16 residues. The CDR3 region is CASSDGTGGLGETQYF. DNA for the CDR3: TGTGCCAGCAGTGACGGGACAGGGGGGCTTGGAGAGACCCAGTACTTC.

The gene calls are TRBV10-1 and TRBJ2-7; TRBD1 agrees at 9 bases. The V and J ends lost 2 bases and 3 bases, in that order; junction bases with no gene match: 5. The germline V gene has CDR1 WNHNN and CDR2 SYGVQD (reference sequence). The CDR3 has 15 residues. The DNA for the CDR3 is TGCGCCAGCAGTGAGAGGGGGACAGGGAACTACGAGCAGTACTTC. Translation gives CASSERGTGNYEQYF.

The chain employs TRBV3-1 (or the pseudogene TRBV3-2) and TRBJ1-1, with a weak D call TRBD1 (5 bases). The V end lost 6 bases, the J end lost 4 bases, and 15 bases lay between the germline ends. This CDR3 is 14 amino acids long. CDR1 is LGHDT, CDR2 YNNKEL, per germline (reference sequence). The DNA of the CDR3 is TGTGCCAGCAGGGGACTCCTGAGGGGCACTGAAGCTTTCTTT. It encodes CASRGLLRGTEAFF.

CDR3 sequence reads: CASRMGQTNYGYTF. CDR3 DNA: TGTGCCAGCAGGATGGGACAGACTAACTATGGCTACACCTTC. The chain recombines TRBV27 with TRBJ1-2; the match to TRBD1 covers 7 bases. The CDR3 is 14 amino acids. The junction had 4 bases not matched to a gene; V was cut back by 6 bases and J by 0 bases. CDR1 and CDR2 from the germline V gene are MNHEY and SMNVEV (reference sequence).

The chain joins TRBV7-9 to TRBJ1-5; no clear D gene. The V end lost 5 bases, the J end lost 7 bases, and 15 bases lay between the germline ends. The CDR3 extends over 14 amino acids. The germline V gene has CDR1 SEHNR and CDR2 FQNEAQ (reference sequence). The CDR3 sequence: CASSATATRQPQHF. CDR3 nucleotides: TGTGCCAGCAGCGCGACTGCGACTAGACAGCCCCAGCATTTT.

The rearrangement links TRBV3-1 (or the pseudogene TRBV3-2) to TRBJ2-7, with 9 bases identical to TRBD1. This CDR3 region has 15 residues. V shed 1 base and J 5 bases; nucleotides not matched to a gene: 6. The germline gives CDR1 LGHDT, CDR2 YNNKEL (reference sequence). CDR3 protein: CASSQVGTGTHEQYF. CDR3 nucleotides: TGTGCCAGCAGCCAAGTAGGGACAGGGACCCACGAGCAGTACTTC.

The chain is built from TRBV5-1 and TRBJ1-2; 8 bases agree with TRBD1. The CDR3 extends over 19 amino acids. Germline V gene lookup returns CDR1 SGHRS and CDR2 YFSETQ. J lost 0 bases, V lost 0 bases, and 13 bases had no gene match. CDR3 sequence: CASSLETGGSPLANYGYTF. The CDR3 DNA reads as TGCGCCAGCAGCTTGGAAACAGGGGGTTCCCCGTTAGCTAACTATGGCTACACCTTC.

The V gene is TRBV5-4, the J gene TRBJ2-7, with 15 bases matching TRBD2. V lost 4 bases, J lost 5 bases, and 4 bases stayed unmatched. Per germline, CDR1 SGHNT and CDR2 YYREEE (reference sequence). The CDR3 covers 15 residues. The CDR3 protein is CASSTGLAGGNEQYF. DNA for the CDR3: TGTGCCAGCAGCACGGGACTAGCGGGAGGTAACGAGCAGTACTTC.

CDR3 nucleotide sequence: TGCAGCGAGAGGGAAGCCAAAAACATTCAGTACTTC. This encodes CSEREAKNIQYF. The genes are TRBV29-1 and TRBJ2-4; TRBD2 is a possible D gene (5 bases). V was clipped by 7 bases and J by 0 bases, with 7 bases between them. In germline, CDR1 is SQVTM, CDR2 ANQGSEA. The CDR3 is 12 residues long. The variable domain in full, with the rest retrieved from reference TRBV29-1 and TRBJ2-4, is SAVISQKPSRDICQRGTSLTIQCQVDSQVTMMFWYRQQPGQSLTLIATANQGSEATYESGFVIDKFPISRPNLTFSTLTVSNMSPEDSSIYLCSEREAKNIQYFGAGTRLSVL.

This chain connects TRBV5-1 to TRBJ2-7; 7 positions match TRBD2. The trim removed 4 bases at V and 4 bases at J, leaving 11 bases unmatched. Germline V gives CDR1 SGHRS, CDR2 YFSETQ. There are 15 residues in the CDR3. The CDR3 sequence is CASSMGSGTTYEQYF. CDR3 nucleotides: TGCGCCAGCAGCATGGGGTCCGGGACTACGTACGAGCAGTACTTC.

The V call is TRBV5-1, the J call TRBJ1-5; D unclear. The CDR3 consists of 15 residues. The germline gives CDR1 SGHRS, CDR2 YFSETQ. V was clipped by 0 bases and J by 6 bases, with 13 bases between them. The chain's CDR3 is CASSLASESGQPQHF. The CDR3 nucleotides are TGCGCCAGCAGCTTGGCCTCCGAATCGGGTCAGCCCCAGCATTTT. The whole variable domain, filled in from reference TRBV5-1 and TRBJ1-5, reads KAGVTQTPRYLIKTRGQQVTLSCSPISGHRSVSWYQQTPGQGLQFLFEYFSETQRNKGNFPGRFSGRQFSNSRSEMNVSTLELGDSALYLCASSLASESGQPQHFGDGTRLSIL.

The chain is built from TRBV2 and TRBJ2-1; the D is unclear. Per the germline V gene, CDR1 is SNHLY and CDR2 is FYNNEI. The CDR3 has 13 amino acids. Trimming left V 8 bases short and J 1 base short, with 9 bases between. CDR3 sequence: CASGILSYNEQFF. The CDR3 nucleotides read TGTGCCAGCGGTATACTATCCTACAATGAGCAGTTCTTC.

The CDR3 coding sequence is TGTGCCAGCAGCTTAGTTGGACAGGGACTGATCCAAGAGACCCAGTACTTC. Encoded protein: CASSLVGQGLIQETQYF. This sequence joins TRBV11-2 and TRBJ2-5; 8 bases line up with TRBD1. This CDR3 region has 17 residues. Germline V gene sequence: CDR1 SGHAT, CDR2 FQNNGV. With 1 base clipped from V and 1 base from J, the junction kept 8 bases outside the gene matches.

The chain is built from TRBV19 and TRBJ2-5, with 9 bases fitting TRBD2. J was trimmed by 3 bases and V by 1 base; bases with no gene match: 9. This CDR3 is 17 amino acids long. Germline CDR1 and CDR2: LNHDA and SQIVND (reference sequence). The CDR3 DNA reads TGTGCCAGTAGTATAGTGTGGAATAGCGGGGGCGAAGAGACCCAGTACTTC. Translation: CASSIVWNSGGEETQYF. The complete variable domain, with remaining parts taken from reference TRBV19 and TRBJ2-5, reads DGGITQSPKYLFRKEGQNVTLSCEQNLNHDAMYWYRQDPGQGLRLIYYSQIVNDFQKGDIAEGYSVSREKKESFPLTVTSAQKNPTAFYLCASSIVWNSGGEETQYFGPGTRLLVL.

The DNA for the CDR3 is TGTGCCAGCAGCGGCGGGGCCTACGAGCAGTACTTC. Translation: CASSGGAYEQYF. The chain joins TRBV12-3 or TRBV12-4 to TRBJ2-7; D might be TRBD2 (6 bases). The CDR3 has 12 amino acids. V dropped 6 bases and J dropped 2 bases, with 8 bases sitting between them.

This chain joins TRBV7-2 and TRBJ1-5; D perhaps matches TRBD1 (5 bases). CDR1 is SGHTA and CDR2 is FQGNSA in the germline V gene. Trimming stripped 4 bases from V and 4 bases from J, with 11 bases between. This CDR3 has 14 residues. The DNA for the CDR3 is TGTGCCAGCAGCTCCGGACACCAGAATCAGCCCCAGCATTTT. Protein: CASSSGHQNQPQHF.

This clone has just one count. The V gene is TRBV6-5, the J gene TRBJ2-3, with 10 bases fitting TRBD1. Germline-derived CDR1 and CDR2 are MNHEY and SVGAGI. V lost 5 bases and J lost 3; bases outside the gene matches: 5. The CDR3 extends over 15 amino acids. The CDR3 DNA reads TGTGCCAGCAGTAACCGGGACAGGGGAACAGATACGCAGTATTTT. Translation gives CASSNRDRGTDTQYF.

J is TRBJ1-4 and V is TRBV6-5, with a weak D call TRBD1 (5 bases). Germline lookup yields CDR1 MNHEY and CDR2 SVGAGI. The CDR3 covers 13 residues. Trimming stripped 7 bases from V and 8 bases from J, with 14 bases between. CDR3 DNA: TGTGCCAGCATAACGCAGGGTCGGGAAAAACTGTTTTTT. Protein sequence: CASITQGREKLFF.

The V and J genes are TRBV5-1 and TRBJ2-7, with 9 positions matching TRBD2. CDR3 length: 15 amino acids. Per the germline V gene, CDR1 is SGHRS and CDR2 is YFSETQ. The V gene end was trimmed by 0 bases and the J gene end by 3 bases; junction bases not matched to a gene: 4. The CDR3 DNA is TGCGCCAGCAGCTTGGAAACTAGCGGGCTCTACGAGCAGTACTTC. This codes for CASSLETSGLYEQYF. The whole variable domain, remainder taken from reference TRBV5-1 and TRBJ2-7, is KAGVTQTPRYLIKTRGQQVTLSCSPISGHRSVSWYQQTPGQGLQFLFEYFSETQRNKGNFPGRFSGRQFSNSRSEMNVSTLELGDSALYLCASSLETSGLYEQYFGPGTRLTVT.

This chain joins TRBV6-6 and TRBJ2-2; tentatively, D is TRBD2 (7 bases). This CDR3 region has 14 residues. V gave up 11 bases and J gave up 2 bases, with 15 bases separating them. Germline assignment: CDR1 MNHNY and CDR2 SVGAGI (reference sequence). This chain's CDR3 is CALRGGANTGELFF. The DNA of the CDR3 is TGTGCCTTGAGGGGGGGGGCCAACACCGGGGAGCTGTTTTTT.

The chain has TRBV10-3 and TRBJ1-5; D possibly corresponds to TRBD1 (5 bases). This CDR3 contains 12 residues. Germline lookup yields CDR1 ENHRY and CDR2 SYGVKD. Trimming removed 3 bases at V and 9 bases at J, with 9 bases between. The CDR3 is CAISEGVGPQHF. The CDR3 DNA sequence: TGTGCCATCAGTGAAGGGGTAGGGCCCCAGCATTTT.

This clone came up once. The V and J genes are TRBV4-1 and TRBJ2-7; a possible D gene is TRBD1 (6 bases). The CDR3 covers 17 residues. Germline V gene sequence: CDR1 MGHRA, CDR2 YSYEKL. The ends were cut back, 3 bases at V and 1 base at J, with 19 bases in the middle. The CDR3 DNA is TGCGCCAGCAGCCACCGACCAGGGGCCCAAAGATCCTACGAGCAGTACTTC. It encodes CASSHRPGAQRSYEQYF.

The rearrangement joins TRBV11-2 to TRBJ2-3; TRBD1 agrees at 9 bases. Germline CDR1 and CDR2: SGHAT and FQNNGV. Germline trimming cut 7 bases from V and 5 bases from J; bases unmatched to any gene: 7. The CDR3 has 14 residues. CDR3: CASIRQGVGDTQYF. DNA of the CDR3: TGTGCCAGCATAAGACAGGGGGTAGGAGATACGCAGTATTTT.